This T cell receptor (beta chain) emerged from a study of response to subunit inactivated influenza vaccine. MiXCR was run by TCRdb on the RT-PCR reads, yielding one entry per CDR3 protein. This sample has hundreds of thousands of distinct CDR3 sequences, with around 14% found just once. With respect to this clonotype: Its cognate antigen is unknown.

CDR1 is SQVTM, CDR2 ANQGSEA, per germline. The V and J ends lost 4 bases and 2 bases, in that order; junction bases with no gene match: 4. CDR3 length: 14 residues. Study-level results: There was a suggestion from the authors that each seasonal influenza vaccination recruits few new T cells.

The receptor's source is a man aged 50 to 59 who received an inactivated influenza vaccine. The chain recombines TRBV29-1 with TRBJ2-3; 9 nucleotides line up with TRBD2. The source was PBMCs from blood, collected roughly 15 days before vaccination. The CDR3 loop reads CSVVSGRTTDTQYF. The CDR3 DNA reads TGCAGCGTTGTGAGCGGGAGGACCACAGATACGCAGTATTTT.